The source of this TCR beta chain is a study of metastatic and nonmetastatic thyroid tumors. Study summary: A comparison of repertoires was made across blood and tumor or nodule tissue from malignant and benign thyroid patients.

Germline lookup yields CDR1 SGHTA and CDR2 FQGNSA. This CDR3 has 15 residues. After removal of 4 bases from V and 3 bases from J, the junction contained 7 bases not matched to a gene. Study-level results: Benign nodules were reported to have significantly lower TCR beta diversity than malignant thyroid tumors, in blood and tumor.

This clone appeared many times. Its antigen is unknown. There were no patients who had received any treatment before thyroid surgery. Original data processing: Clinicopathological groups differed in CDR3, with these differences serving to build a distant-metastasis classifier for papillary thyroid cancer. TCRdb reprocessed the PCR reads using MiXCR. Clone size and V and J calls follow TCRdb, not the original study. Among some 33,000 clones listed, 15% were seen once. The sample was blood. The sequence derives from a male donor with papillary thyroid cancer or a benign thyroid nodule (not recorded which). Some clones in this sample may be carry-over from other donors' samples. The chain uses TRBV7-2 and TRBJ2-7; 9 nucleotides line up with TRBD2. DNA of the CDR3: TGTGCCAGCAGCTGGACGACTAGCGGTGACTACGAGCAGTACTTC. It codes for CASSWTTSGDYEQYF.